These 21 T cell receptor beta chains came from one sample sequenced in a study of Tregs in tolerant kidney transplant recipients. Recipients received nonmyeloablative bone marrow transplants from related graft donors, with transient mixed chimerism. TCRdb's table, derived via immunoSEQ multiplex PCR, lists solely in-frame clones and lacks some. Among about 100,000 clones listed, 80% to 95% were seen once. The sequences come from CD4+ T cells from blood (PBMCs), collected 12 months after the transplant. These receptors were taken from a human patient who received a combined kidney and bone marrow transplant. Some T cells may trace back to the graft donor.

The chain carries TRBV7-2 and TRBJ1-2; no clear D gene. This CDR3 is built from 14 residues. CDR1 and CDR2 from the germline V gene are SGHTA and FQGNSA. Trimming pared 1 base from V and 5 bases from J, leaving 11 bases between. CDR3 sequence reads: CASSLGANPYGYTF. DNA of the CDR3: TGTGCCAGCAGCTTAGGGGCCAACCCTTATGGCTACACCTTC.

The V and J genes are TRBV28 and TRBJ2-7, with TRBD2 matching 12 bases. The germline gives CDR1 MDHEN, CDR2 SYDVKM. J lost 9 bases, V lost 5 bases, and 8 bases had no gene match. The CDR3 runs 14 residues. The CDR3 protein is CASSRLAGVGVQYF. DNA of the CDR3: TGTGCCAGCAGTCGACTAGCGGGGGTAGGTGTGCAGTACTTC.

The gene calls are TRBV10-3 and TRBJ2-7; 9 bases agree with TRBD2. This CDR3 contains 14 residues. Germline V gives CDR1 ENHRY, CDR2 SYGVKD. Trimming at V came to 6 bases and at J to 0 bases, leaving 3 bases not matched to a gene. The CDR3 coding sequence is TGTGCCATCAGATCTAGCGGGACCTCCTACGAGCAGTACTTC. This encodes CAIRSSGTSYEQYF.

The chain links TRBV7-8 to TRBJ2-5, with TRBD1 identical over 7 bases. Germline V gene sequence: CDR1 SGHVS, CDR2 FQNEAQ. V was pared by 5 bases and J by 3 bases, with 3 bases of the junction left unmatched. The CDR3 has 13 residues. CDR3 nucleotides: TGTGCCAGCAGCGTAGACAGGGAAGAGACCCAGTACTTC. It yields the protein CASSVDREETQYF. Filled out from reference TRBV7-8 and TRBJ2-5, the complete variable domain reads GAGVSQSPRYKVAKRGQDVALRCDPISGHVSLFWYQQALGQGPEFLTYFQNEAQLDKSGLPSDRFFAERPEGSVSTLKIQRTQQEDSAVYLCASSVDREETQYFGPGTRLLVL.

This chain uses TRBV15 with TRBJ2-1; 10 bases align to TRBD2. The CDR3 length is 16 residues. J gave up 5 bases and V 2 bases, and 6 bases lay outside the gene matches. Germline assignment: CDR1 LNHNV and CDR2 YYDKDF (reference sequence). This CDR3 is CATSRKGAGGNNEQFF. In DNA, the CDR3 is TGTGCCACCAGCAGAAAGGGAGCGGGGGGGAACAATGAGCAGTTCTTC.

The gene calls are TRBV4-3 and TRBJ1-2; 9 nucleotides align to TRBD1. The V gene end was trimmed by 1 base and the J gene end by 8 bases; junction bases not matched to a gene: 8. Germline V CDR1 and CDR2: LGHNA, YSLEER. This CDR3 is built from 15 residues. In DNA, the CDR3 is TGCGCCAGCAGCCAAGTCGACAGGGGGATTGAAGGCTACACCTTC. The encoded protein is CASSQVDRGIEGYTF.

This rearrangement joins TRBV5-1 to TRBJ2-6; D gene unclear. The ends were cut back, 4 bases at V and 0 bases at J, with 5 bases in the middle. The length of the CDR3 is 14 residues. Germline values: CDR1 SGHRS, CDR2 YFSETQ. CDR3 region: CASSPNSGANVLTF. The DNA of the CDR3 is TGCGCCAGCAGCCCAAACTCTGGGGCCAACGTCCTGACTTTC.

This chain uses TRBV18 with TRBJ1-5; perhaps TRBD1 as D (6 bases). Looked up from germline, CDR1 is KGHSH and CDR2 is LQKENI. With 2 bases removed from V and 5 bases from J, the gap between germline ends came to 13 bases. The CDR3 consists of 15 residues. Here the CDR3 reads CASSPLSDRHQPQHF. The CDR3 nucleotides are TGTGCCAGCTCACCATTATCTGACAGGCATCAGCCCCAGCATTTT.

V usage is TRBV7-8 and J usage is TRBJ2-5; 8 positions agree with TRBD2. Germline V gene sequence: CDR1 SGHVS, CDR2 FQNEAQ. The CDR3 covers 17 residues. J was trimmed by 3 bases and V by 0 bases; bases with no gene match: 9. CDR3 sequence (DNA): TGTGCCAGCAGCTTAGCTTTAGCGGGGTTCGGGAAAGAGACCCAGTACTTC. Translating gives CASSLALAGFGKETQYF.

This clone was detected only a few times. J is TRBJ2-2 and V is TRBV6-5; 8 bases align to TRBD1. V lost 2 bases, J lost 5 bases, and 4 bases stayed unmatched. The CDR3 is 15 residues long. CDR1 is MNHEY and CDR2 is SVGAGI in the germline V gene. The CDR3 coding sequence is TGTGCCAGCAGTTACGGCAGGGGGCGTACCGGGGAGCTGTTTTTT. Translation: CASSYGRGRTGELFF.

The rearrangement links TRBV5-1 to TRBJ2-1, with 8 bases identical to TRBD2. The CDR3 runs to 15 residues. From germline, CDR1 is SGHRS and CDR2 YFSETQ. Trimming removed 3 bases from V and 4 bases from J; junction bases left unmatched: 6. CDR3 sequence reads: CASSSKRGRYNEQFF. In DNA form, the CDR3 reads TGCGCCAGCAGCTCCAAGCGGGGGCGTTACAATGAGCAGTTCTTC.

A single count supports this clone. In DNA, the CDR3 is TGTGCCAGTAGTATGAGTAGCGGGGCCGAGACCCAGTACTTC. Protein: CASSMSSGAETQYF. V usage is TRBV19 and J usage is TRBJ2-5; 8 bases are shared with TRBD2. After removal of 3 bases from V and 5 bases from J, the junction contained 5 bases not matched to a gene. CDR1 LNHDA and CDR2 SQIVND come from the germline V gene (reference sequence). The CDR3 runs 14 residues.

The chain couples TRBV6-4 to TRBJ2-7; 14 nucleotides match TRBD2. The CDR3 sequence is 14 residues long. CDR1 and CDR2 (germline): MRHNA, SNTAGT. The ends lost 3 bases at V and 7 bases at J; junction bases unmatched: 2. This CDR3 reads CASSERLAGGEQYF. The CDR3 DNA reads as TGTGCCAGCAGTGAGAGACTAGCGGGGGGGGAGCAGTACTTC.

The chain joins TRBV19 to TRBJ2-2, with TRBD2 matching over 14 bases. Trimming took 5 bases from V and 7 from J; bases not matched to a gene: 6. There are 16 residues in the CDR3. Germline V gene lookup returns CDR1 LNHDA and CDR2 SQIVND (reference sequence). CDR3 loop: CASSLGLAGAGGELFF. The CDR3 coding sequence is TGTGCCAGTAGTCTGGGACTAGCGGGAGCCGGCGGGGAGCTGTTTTTT.

V usage is TRBV5-6 and J usage is TRBJ2-4; no clear D gene. The CDR3 consists of 19 residues. With 1 base removed from V and 0 bases from J, the gap between germline ends came to 20 bases. Germline V gives CDR1 SGHDT, CDR2 YYEEEE. The CDR3 loop is CASSLSPWRLDRAKNIQYF. The CDR3 DNA reads as TGTGCCAGCAGCTTGTCTCCCTGGCGGTTAGATAGAGCCAAAAACATTCAGTACTTC.

V is TRBV9 and J is TRBJ1-2; D might be TRBD1 (6 bases). CDR3 length: 14 amino acids. The germline gives CDR1 SGDLS, CDR2 YYNGEE. V lost 3 bases and J 5 bases, leaving 14 bases between the germline ends. CDR3 sequence: CASSESYREYGYTF. The CDR3 DNA reads as TGTGCCAGCAGCGAAAGTTACAGGGAGTATGGCTACACCTTC.

The chain joins TRBV7-9 to TRBJ2-5; a weak D match, TRBD1 (6 bases). Trimming took off 5 bases at V and 4 bases at J, with 14 bases between the two ends. The CDR3 loop spans 14 amino acids. Germline CDR1 reads SEHNR; CDR2 reads FQNEAQ (reference sequence). The CDR3 loop reads CASSQTGIVETQYF. CDR3 bases: TGTGCCAGCAGCCAAACAGGGATAGTAGAGACCCAGTACTTC.

The genes are TRBV15 and TRBJ2-7; weak D call: TRBD2 (6 bases). This CDR3 has 15 amino acids. Germline lookup yields CDR1 LNHNV and CDR2 YYDKDF (reference sequence). V lost 0 bases and J 3 bases, leaving 12 bases between the germline ends. DNA of the CDR3: TGTGCCACCAGCAGAGATGGTCGGGGGAGCTACGAGCAGTACTTC. Its translation: CATSRDGRGSYEQYF.

V gene TRBV27 combines with J gene TRBJ2-1; D is ambiguous. V dropped 5 bases and J dropped 3 bases, with 2 bases sitting between them. The germline CDR1 and CDR2 sequences are MNHEY and SMNVEV (reference sequence). The CDR3 extends over 11 amino acids. The CDR3 bases are TGTGCCAGCAGTCTCTACAATGAGCAGTTCTTC. Encoded protein: CASSLYNEQFF.

The chain links TRBV11-3 to TRBJ2-3, with TRBD2 matching over 12 bases. The V and J ends lost 5 bases and 0 bases, in that order; junction bases with no gene match: 3. Germline V gene sequence: CDR1 SGHNT, CDR2 YENEEA. This CDR3 is built from 16 residues. CDR3 region: CASSPGTSGSTDTQYF. DNA of the CDR3: TGTGCCAGCAGCCCCGGGACTAGCGGGAGCACAGATACGCAGTATTTT.

The V call is TRBV5-1, the J call TRBJ1-4; no reliable D call. V lost 3 bases and J lost 4, with 10 bases in between. CDR1 SGHRS and CDR2 YFSETQ come from the germline V gene. The CDR3 totals 14 residues. The CDR3 sequence is CASSSGVGNEKLFF. CDR3 bases: TGCGCCAGCAGCTCCGGGGTTGGTAATGAAAAACTGTTTTTT.